The 9 T cell receptor beta chains presented below share a single source sample, sequenced in a study of human T cells and chemical hapten exposure. MiXCR, applied by TCRdb to the RACE reads, yields one record per CDR3 protein. This table holds around 260,000 distinct CDR3 sequences, 7% to 10% found once. The sample's time point: pre-sensitization, week 0. Specified treatment: therapeutic diphenylcyclopropenone sensitization with weekly scalp DPC. The starting material was whole blood, obtained in connection with sensitization to the hapten diphenylcyclopropenone (DPC). These receptors were taken from a woman aged 40 to 55 with alopecia areata. Some clones in this sample may be carry-over from other donors' samples.

This clonotype was detected many times. V usage is TRBV28 and J usage is TRBJ1-1; D not resolved. Germline V CDR1 and CDR2: MDHEN, SYDVKM. The V end lost 8 bases, the J end lost 1 base, and 11 bases lay between the germline ends. The CDR3 length is 13 residues. CDR3 sequence reads: CASDGHSNTEAFF. The CDR3, as DNA: TGTGCCAGCGACGGGCATTCGAACACTGAAGCTTTCTTT.

The chain employs TRBV18 and TRBJ2-1; a possible D gene is TRBD2 (5 bases). This CDR3 has 17 amino acids. Trimming cost V 0 bases and J 8 bases, with 20 bases left between them. Germline CDR1 reads KGHSH; CDR2 reads LQKENI. CDR3 region: CASSPPVGGLGGYEQFF. The CDR3 bases are TGTGCCAGCTCACCACCAGTCGGCGGGCTAGGTGGTTATGAGCAGTTCTTC.

The genes are TRBV7-9 and TRBJ2-4, with D perhaps matching TRBD1 (6 bases). This CDR3 is 14 amino acids long. In germline, CDR1 is SEHNR, CDR2 FQNEAQ (reference sequence). Trimming shortened V by 4 bases and J by 13 bases, and 20 bases separated the two germline ends. CDR3 sequence reads: CASSSGTSLRVQYF. Written as DNA, the CDR3 is TGTGCCAGCAGCTCCGGGACAAGTCTGCGCGTCCAGTACTTC.

This clonotype was seen many times. This rearrangement joins TRBV7-2 to TRBJ2-1; D is perhaps TRBD1 (6 bases). V dropped 0 bases and J dropped 5 bases, with 11 bases sitting between them. The germline gives CDR1 SGHTA, CDR2 FQGNSA. This CDR3 is 15 amino acids long. As DNA, the CDR3 is TGTGCCAGCAGCTTAGCGCGACAGGTTAACAATGAGCAGTTCTTC. Protein sequence: CASSLARQVNNEQFF.

The rearrangement joins TRBV6-5 to TRBJ2-5; 8 bases fit TRBD1. Losses at the gene ends were 0 bases for V and 4 bases for J; bases not matched to a gene: 4. Germline assignment: CDR1 MNHEY and CDR2 SVGAGI. The CDR3 has 15 amino acids. CDR3 sequence reads: CASSYSGQGRETQYF. In DNA form, the CDR3 reads TGTGCCAGCAGTTACTCTGGACAGGGCAGAGAGACCCAGTACTTC.

This sequence joins TRBV28 and TRBJ1-2, with TRBD1 matching over 9 bases. J was trimmed by 0 bases and V by 3 bases; bases with no gene match: 11. This CDR3 contains 18 residues. CDR1 and CDR2 from the germline V gene are MDHEN and SYDVKM. DNA of the CDR3: TGTGCCAGCAGTTTTATAGGGCGCGGACAGGGGTCTAACTATGGCTACACCTTC. It encodes CASSFIGRGQGSNYGYTF.

The rearrangement links TRBV20-1 to TRBJ2-7; TRBD2 agrees at 14 bases. V shed 3 bases, J shed 4 bases, and the junction held 8 bases outside the gene matches. This CDR3 region has 16 residues. Germline values: CDR1 DFQATT, CDR2 SNEGSKA (reference sequence). CDR3 DNA: TGCAGTGCTAGTAGACTAGCGGGAGGGAGTTGGTACGAGCAGTACTTC. Protein sequence: CSASRLAGGSWYEQYF.

This chain links TRBV4-1 with TRBJ2-2; D is perhaps TRBD2 (5 bases). CDR1 is MGHRA, CDR2 YSYEKL, per germline. The CDR3 spans 16 residues. Trimming cost V 0 bases and J 0 bases, with 8 bases left between them. This chain's CDR3 is CASSQDPRANTGELFF. CDR3 DNA sequence: TGCGCCAGCAGCCAAGATCCGCGGGCGAACACCGGGGAGCTGTTTTTT.

J is TRBJ2-6 and V is TRBV10-3; 7 nucleotides line up with TRBD1. This CDR3 has 16 amino acids. CDR1 is ENHRY, CDR2 SYGVKD, per germline. The ends lost 2 bases at V and 2 bases at J; junction bases unmatched: 3. The CDR3 bases are TGTGCCATCAGTGAGCCAGACAGGGCTGGGGCCAACGTCCTGACTTTC. It encodes CAISEPDRAGANVLTF.